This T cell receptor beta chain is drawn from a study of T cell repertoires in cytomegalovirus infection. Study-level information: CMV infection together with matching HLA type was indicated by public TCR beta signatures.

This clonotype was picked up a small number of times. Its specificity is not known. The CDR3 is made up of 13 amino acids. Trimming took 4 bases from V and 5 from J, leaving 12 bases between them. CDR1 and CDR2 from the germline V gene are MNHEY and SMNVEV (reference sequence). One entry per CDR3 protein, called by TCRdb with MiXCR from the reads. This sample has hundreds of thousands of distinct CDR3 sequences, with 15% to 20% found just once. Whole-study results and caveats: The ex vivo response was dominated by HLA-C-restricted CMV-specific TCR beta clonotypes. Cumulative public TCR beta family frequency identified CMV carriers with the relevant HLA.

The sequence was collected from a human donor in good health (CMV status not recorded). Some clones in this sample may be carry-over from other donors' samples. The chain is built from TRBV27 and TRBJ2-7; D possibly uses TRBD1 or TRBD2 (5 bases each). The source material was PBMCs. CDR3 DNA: TGTGCCAGCAGTTCCTGGGGGATCCACGAGCAGTACTTC. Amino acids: CASSSWGIHEQYF.